This T cell receptor beta chain was sequenced during a study of T cell responses to AZD1222 COVID-19 vaccine. Whole-study context: It was second doses at about 4 or about 12 weeks that were pooled. Findings of the study overall: It should be noted that donors were predominantly white British and more often female, and clonal diversity was possibly underestimated. Distributed over spike, vaccine-associated CD4 TCRs predominated at 160-218 and 743-854.

The table came from immunoSEQ multiplex PCR; TCRdb's copy has only in-frame clones and leaves some out. The sample lists roughly 110,000 clones; 75% to 90% were seen once. For this clone: As yet, its antigen is unknown.

This specimen was peripheral blood, taken on day 0 of AZD1222 vaccination. This clonotype was obtained from an adult in good health.

The CDR3 reads CASSQDGDRGLTDNSPLHF. The CDR3 region has the DNA TGTGCCAGCAGCCAAGACGGCGACAGGGGGCTTACTGATAATTCACCCCTCCACTTT. The chain employs TRBV4-2 and TRBJ1-6; TRBD1 agrees at 10 bases. From germline, CDR1 is LGHNA and CDR2 YNFKEQ. The CDR3 is made up of 19 amino acids. J gave up 5 bases and V 0 bases, and 10 bases lay outside the gene matches.